This T cell receptor beta chain was observed in a study of prognosis after radiotherapy for stage I lung cancer (dated by TCRdb to the early 2020s). Context from the whole study: Between April 2018 and 2019, under 20 stage I NSCLC patients were enrolled in Nanjing, China. A total of 40 or so blood samples from 19 patients were sequenced, with one sample obtained before and one obtained after SBRT for each patient. Some 11 patients had adenocarcinoma and seven had squamous cell carcinoma as the tumor histology. Every patient was deemed medically inoperable, more than ten because of comorbidities and roughly 7 because they refused surgery. No patient received concurrent therapy alongside SBRT. Peripheral blood TCR beta repertoires were profiled in stage I NSCLC patients before and after stereotactic body radiotherapy, and the study then linked these repertoires to distant failure. The patients included around 13 who had newly diagnosed primary stage I lung tumors, along with roughly 5 others who had oligometastatic NSCLC after their primary tumor had been surgically resected. Using image-guided IMRT or VMAT, SBRT was delivered in 3 to 5 fractions at a biologically effective dose of at least 100 Gy. Distant metastases were developed by four of the 19 patients after SBRT, at a median of around seven months, whereas no significant progression was observed in the other 15 patients. The cohort was made up of about a dozen men and about 6 women, with a median age of approximately 74 years and an age range of about 53 to 95 years.

Two rounds of multiplex PCR on genomic DNA were used to amplify the TCR beta CDR3 region. The first PCR round used primers specific to each TRBV and TRBJ gene, and the primer sequences were filed in Chinese patent CN105087789A. Universal primers were used in the second round of PCR. The Roche High Pure PCR Template Preparation Kit was used to extract genomic DNA from frozen PBMCs. Libraries were sequenced paired-end with 151 bp reads on an Illumina HiSeq 3000. The original methods were these. CutAdapt was used to remove raw reads lacking the multiplex PCR primer sequences. Using PEAR, the high-quality paired reads were merged into contigs. TRB V, D and J gene segments were assigned to each contig with MiXCR by alignment to reference sequences. To remove sequencing errors, CDR3 sequences were clustered according to base quality and sequence similarity. Diversity was calculated as Shannon entropy divided by the natural log of the number of productive TCR sequences. Clonality was defined as one minus Shannon entropy divided by the natural log of the number of unique clonotypes. Progression-free survival cut-offs for repertoire metrics were chosen using the Youden index of ROC curves, with analyses run in R 3.5.3. TCRdb handled the public reads itself, with Q25 trimming in fastp and clone calling in MiXCR, and kept productive beta chains. Under each unique CDR3 protein, matching rows form one entry showing the most common genes and DNA. V and J calls and clone size were set by TCRdb, not the authors. Recorded for this sample are around 20,000 distinct CDR3 sequences; about 60% of them occurred a single time. The ten largest account for 25% to 30% of the sample.

All patients had node-negative disease on CT and PET/CT, and none had a history of other malignancies or had previously received chemotherapy or radiotherapy. At each of the two time points, roughly 6 milliliters of peripheral venous blood were collected into EDTA tubes. Ficoll-Paque Plus density-gradient centrifugation was used to isolate PBMCs. Samples were stored at -80°C immediately after collection until analysis. The full study reports these points: Tumor specificity of expanded TCR clones was not determined. Post-SBRT Shannon entropy and its change from baseline were lower in patients who developed distant metastases; baseline Shannon entropy was not associated with metastases. After SBRT, the number of unique TCR clones decreased (median approximately 9,100 before versus some 7,000 after; Wilcoxon paired P=0.011). The study was limited by its small cohort and short follow-up, and the findings require independent validation. Differences by metastasis status were reportedly seen in TRBV and TRBJ usage frequencies, involving two V genes at baseline and, after SBRT, nine V genes and two J genes. All reported P values were unadjusted for multiple comparisons.

The germline V gene encodes CDR1 SNHLY and CDR2 FYNNEI. Spanning cysteine to phenylalanine, the CDR3 consists of 13 amino acids. Kept here is only the CDR3 DNA, which spans 39 bases and is read in frame from base 1. The trim is 8 bases for V and 6 bases for J, with a gap of 14 bases between the germline ends. About this clonotype: No antigen is known for it. Base qualities are not provided; no much larger clone lies one nucleotide away.

The chain couples TRBV2 to TRBJ1-5; a tentative D match to TRBD1 spans 6 bases. This clonotype was obtained from a donor over 45 with non-small cell lung cancer. The sample here was PBMCs, taken before or after stereotactic body radiation therapy (not recorded which). The CDR3 corresponds to CASGVQGSQPQHF. The sequence in DNA is TGTGCCAGCGGTGTCCAGGGGAGTCAGCCCCAGCATTTT.